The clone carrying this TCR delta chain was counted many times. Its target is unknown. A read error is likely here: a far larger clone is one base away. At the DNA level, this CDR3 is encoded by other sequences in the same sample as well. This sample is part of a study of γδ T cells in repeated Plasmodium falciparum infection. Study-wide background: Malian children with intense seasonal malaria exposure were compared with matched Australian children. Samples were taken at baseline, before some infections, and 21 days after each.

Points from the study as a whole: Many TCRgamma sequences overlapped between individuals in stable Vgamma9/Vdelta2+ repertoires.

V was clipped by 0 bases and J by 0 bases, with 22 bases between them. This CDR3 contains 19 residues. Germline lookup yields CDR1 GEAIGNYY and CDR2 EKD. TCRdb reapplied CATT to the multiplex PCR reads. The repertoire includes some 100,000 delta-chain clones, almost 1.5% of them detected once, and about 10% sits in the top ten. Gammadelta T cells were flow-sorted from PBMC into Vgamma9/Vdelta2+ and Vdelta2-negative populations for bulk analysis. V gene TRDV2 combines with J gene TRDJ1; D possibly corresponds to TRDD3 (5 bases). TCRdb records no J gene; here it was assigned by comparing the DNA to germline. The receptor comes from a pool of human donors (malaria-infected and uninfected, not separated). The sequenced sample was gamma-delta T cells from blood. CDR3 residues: CACDTLKVGLRPYTDKLIF. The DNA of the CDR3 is TGTGCCTGTGACACCCTAAAAGTGGGATTGCGGCCCTACACCGATAAACTCATCTTT.